The next 5 T cell receptor beta chains were all read from a single sample in a study of cytomegalovirus exposure and HLA in healthy donors. The PCR was carried out with 60 Vbeta primers and 13 Jbeta primers. The assay was immunoSEQ multiplex PCR, and TCRdb's table has in-frame clones only and misses some. The sample lists around 190,000 clones, 79% occurring once. Sequencing input: PBMCs. Receptors were obtained from a middle-aged woman in good health and CMV-seronegative.

The rearrangement uses TRBV5-1 and TRBJ1-4, with D unclear. The CDR3 extends over 13 amino acids. Germline CDR1 reads SGHRS; CDR2 reads YFSETQ. Trimming cost V 5 bases and J 5 bases, with 10 bases left between them. CDR3 amino acids: CASRRQPNEKLFF. The CDR3 nucleotides are TGCGCCAGCAGGAGACAACCGAATGAAAAACTGTTTTTT. The variable domain in full, completed from reference TRBV5-1 and TRBJ1-4, reads KAGVTQTPRYLIKTRGQQVTLSCSPISGHRSVSWYQQTPGQGLQFLFEYFSETQRNKGNFPGRFSGRQFSNSRSEMNVSTLELGDSALYLCASRRQPNEKLFFGSGTQLSVL.

This clone was seen more than once but under ten times. The V and J genes are TRBV5-6 and TRBJ1-2; weak D call: TRBD1 (6 bases). The CDR3 runs to 13 residues. Germline lookup yields CDR1 SGHDT and CDR2 YYEEEE. V lost 4 bases and J lost 4, with 11 bases in between. Here the CDR3 DNA reads TGTGCCAGCAGCGTACAGGGTTTCTATGGCTACACCTTC. It specifies CASSVQGFYGYTF.

This clone was recorded once. Other DNA variants within this sample encode the same CDR3. This chain links TRBV19 with TRBJ1-1, with D tentatively TRBD1 (6 bases). The V gene's germline CDR1 is LNHDA and CDR2 SQIVND (reference sequence). Trimming took 9 bases from V and 1 from J, leaving 12 bases between them. The CDR3 runs to 13 residues. CDR3 coding DNA: TGTGCCAGCACCAGGGGTCCGAACACTGAAGCTTTCTTT. Translated: CASTRGPNTEAFF. The whole variable domain, filled in from reference TRBV19 and TRBJ1-1, reads DGGITQSPKYLFRKEGQNVTLSCEQNLNHDAMYWYRQDPGQGLRLIYYSQIVNDFQKGDIAEGYSVSREKKESFPLTVTSAQKNPTAFYLCASTRGPNTEAFFGQGTRLTVV.

The CDR3 loop is CASSLGSSGRANTGELFF. The CDR3 DNA follows: TGTGCCAGCAGCTTAGGTTCTAGCGGGAGGGCCAACACCGGGGAGCTGTTTTTT. V gene TRBV11-3 combines with J gene TRBJ2-2; 12 bases map to TRBD2. Trimming cost V 1 base and J 2 bases; bases outside gene matches: 5. Germline CDR1 and CDR2: SGHNT and YENEEA. This CDR3 has 18 amino acids.

This clone came up once. The rearrangement links TRBV5-4 to TRBJ1-6; D is perhaps TRBD1 (5 bases). Germline V CDR1 and CDR2: SGHNT, YYREEE (reference sequence). The CDR3 sequence is 15 residues long. The V gene lost 0 bases and the J gene lost 9 bases, with 13 bases spanning the gap. The DNA of the CDR3 is TGTGCCAGCAGCTTGGGACAGACTGAGAGTTCACCCCTCCACTTT. Encoded protein: CASSLGQTESSPLHF.